The present entry profiles one T cell receptor beta chain with its context. Its target is not known. Some clones are missing from TCRdb's copy, which holds only in-frame ones; the method was immunoSEQ multiplex PCR. The table lists approximately 61,000 clones, about 89% of them singletons. This sample was included in a study of OX40 agonist ivuxolimab in advanced cancers. About the research overall: Ivuxolimab, an antibody acting as an agonist of OX40 (CD134), was used to treat patients. Overall study results and limits: Expanded clones belonging to CD8+ T cells outnumbered, on average, those of CD4+.

Trimming cost V 6 bases and J 3 bases; bases outside gene matches: 4. CDR3 length: 13 amino acids. Looked up from germline, CDR1 is WSHSY and CDR2 is SAAADI. This receptor was taken from an adult with an advanced solid tumor such as melanoma, head and neck, liver or kidney cancer. The source was CD4+ or CD8+ T cells sorted from blood, collected in a trial of the OX40 agonist ivuxolimab. The rearrangement uses TRBV10-2 and TRBJ1-2; 7 nucleotides match TRBD1. CDR3 DNA sequence: TGCGCCAGCAGAACCACAGGGGACTATGGCTACACCTTC. Its translation is CASRTTGDYGYTF.